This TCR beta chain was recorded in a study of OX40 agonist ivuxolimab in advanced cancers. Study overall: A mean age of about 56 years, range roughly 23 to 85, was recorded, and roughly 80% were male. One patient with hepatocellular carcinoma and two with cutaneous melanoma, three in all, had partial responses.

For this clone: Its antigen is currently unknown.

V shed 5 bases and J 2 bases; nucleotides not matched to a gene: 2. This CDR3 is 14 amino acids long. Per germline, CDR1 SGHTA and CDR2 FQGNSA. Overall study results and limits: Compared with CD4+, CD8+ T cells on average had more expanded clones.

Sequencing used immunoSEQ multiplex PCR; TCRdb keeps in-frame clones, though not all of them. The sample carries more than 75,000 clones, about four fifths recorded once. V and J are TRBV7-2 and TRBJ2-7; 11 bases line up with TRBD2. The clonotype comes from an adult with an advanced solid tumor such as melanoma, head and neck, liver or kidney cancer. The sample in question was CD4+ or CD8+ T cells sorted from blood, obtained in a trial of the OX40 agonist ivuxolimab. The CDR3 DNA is TGTGCCAGCAGCAGACTAGCGGGGACCTACGAGCAGTACTTC. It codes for CASSRLAGTYEQYF.